The clone carrying this T cell receptor beta chain was seen at least ten times. The antigen remains unidentified. TCRdb re-called the 5' RACE reads with MiXCR, one entry per CDR3 protein. The sample yields some 120,000 distinct CDR3 sequences, about 5.9% seen once. The source of the sample is a study of T-cell memory formation after mild COVID-19. Study summary: Each donor largely had its own TCR clusters.

General study results and limits: While clones contracting from day 15 to 85 were balanced between CD4 and CD8, later expanders leaned CD4+. The study detected some responding clones in pre-infection memory, suggesting cross-reactive memory joined.

This CDR3 comprises 15 residues. Germline V CDR1 and CDR2: SGHRS, YFSETQ. Trimming took off 7 bases at V and 5 bases at J, with 21 bases between the two ends. This sequence joins TRBV5-1 and TRBJ1-1; a possible D gene is TRBD1 (5 bases). Specimen: PBMCs or a T cell subset sorted from them (not recorded which). This sequence was found in an adult woman who had mild COVID-19 (a few samples of this study predate the infection). Cell type and time point are not known. CDR3 in DNA: TGCGCCAGCGCCCAAGGAGACTGGGACCGGACTGAAGCTTTCTTT. It yields the protein CASAQGDWDRTEAFF. Using reference TRBV5-1 and TRBJ1-1 for the parts outside the CDR3, the full variable domain is KAGVTQTPRYLIKTRGQQVTLSCSPISGHRSVSWYQQTPGQGLQFLFEYFSETQRNKGNFPGRFSGRQFSNSRSEMNVSTLELGDSALYLCASAQGDWDRTEAFFGQGTRLTVV.